Listed below are T cell receptor beta chains from one sample, sequenced in a study of blood T cell repertoires in COVID-19. Profiling relied on immunoSEQ multiplex PCR, and the TCRdb table lists in-frame clones only, not all of them. The sample yields 650,000 to 800,000 clones, about 87% seen once. Sequenced sample: peripheral blood. The receptors originated from a young woman with acute or convalescent COVID-19. Both conserved end residues are trimmed from each CDR3. The listing skips clone size in some rows; elsewhere it reads once, few, many or a size class.

- | TRBJ1-1 | TRBV9 | ASSVHPRNPKMNTEAF
- | TRBJ2-3 | TRBV30 | AWSELAGTTDTQY
- | TRBJ2-7 | TRBV19 | ASSDRDSHPTRQY
- | TRBJ1-2 | TRBV6-5 | ASSPTGAGDYGYT
- | TRBJ2-7 | TRBV7-6 | ASSYTGDEQY
few | TRBJ1-3 | TRBV7-9 | ASSFRGRENYRSGNTIY
once | TRBJ2-2 | TRBV5-8 | ASSFPSGELF
- | TRBJ1-1 | TRBV29-1 | SVRTRRNTEAF
- | TRBJ2-4 | TRBV18 | ASSPLGATLLAKNIQY
- | TRBJ2-7 | TRBV20-1 | SAEEYYEQY